This entry features one TCR beta chain sequence. This sample was included in a study of blood T cell repertoires in COVID-19. About the study: In each case, the material was cDNA or gDNA derived from T cells, B-cell-depleted T cells, or PBMCs.

The V segment lost 1 base and the J segment 7 bases; nucleotides outside the gene matches: 12. The CDR3 runs 16 residues. Germline loops: CDR1 MGHRA, CDR2 YSYEKL. Those enrolled in Seattle joined during active infection and were followed longitudinally afterward. Generated by immunoSEQ multiplex PCR, the TCRdb table keeps only in-frame clones and is missing some. Of 200,000 to 300,000 clones listed, 80% to 90% are singletons. This chain joins TRBV4-1 and TRBJ2-7, with TRBD1 matching over 8 bases. Sequencing input: peripheral blood. This TCR derives from a woman older than 75 with COVID-19, enrolled during active disease. CDR3: CASSQVGGTGLGEQYF. DNA for the CDR3: TGCGCCAGCAGCCAAGTAGGGGGGACAGGTCTCGGGGAGCAGTACTTC.